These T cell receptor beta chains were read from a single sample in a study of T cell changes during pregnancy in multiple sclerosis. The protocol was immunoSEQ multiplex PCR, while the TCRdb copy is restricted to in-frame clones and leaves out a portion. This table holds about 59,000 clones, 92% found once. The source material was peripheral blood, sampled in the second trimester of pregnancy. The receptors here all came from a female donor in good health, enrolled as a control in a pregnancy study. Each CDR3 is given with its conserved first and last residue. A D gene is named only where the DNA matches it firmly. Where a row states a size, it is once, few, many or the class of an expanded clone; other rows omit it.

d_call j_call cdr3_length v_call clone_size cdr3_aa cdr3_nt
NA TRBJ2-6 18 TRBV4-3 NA CASSQEVGSPGGANVLTF TGCGCCAGCAGCCAAGAGGTCGGTAGCCCTGGAGGGGCCAACGTCCTGACTTTC
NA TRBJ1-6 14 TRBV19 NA CASSQVPLESPLHF TGTGCCAGTAGTCAGGTACCGCTCGAGTCACCCCTCCACTTT
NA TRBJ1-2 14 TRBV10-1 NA CASSEERQAAGYTF TGCGCCAGCAGTGAAGAAAGACAGGCCGCCGGCTACACCTTC
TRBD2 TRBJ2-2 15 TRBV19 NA CASFPLAGGSGELFF TGTGCCAGTTTCCCCCTAGCGGGAGGCTCCGGGGAGCTGTTTTTT
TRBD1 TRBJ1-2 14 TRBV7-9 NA CASSLDRGDYGYTF TGTGCCAGCAGCCTTGACAGGGGCGACTATGGCTACACCTTC
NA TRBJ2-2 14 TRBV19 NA CASSMSANTGELFF TGTGCCAGTAGTATGTCGGCGAACACCGGGGAGCTGTTTTTT
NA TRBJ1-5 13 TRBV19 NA CASSTRDWQPQHF TGTGCCAGTAGTACCAGGGATTGGCAGCCCCAGCATTTT
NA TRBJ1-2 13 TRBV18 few CASSPLVTYGYTF TGTGCCAGCTCACCATTAGTTACCTATGGCTACACCTTC
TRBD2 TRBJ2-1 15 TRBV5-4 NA CASTLSGGPHNEQFF TGTGCCAGCACCCTAAGCGGGGGCCCCCACAATGAGCAGTTCTTC
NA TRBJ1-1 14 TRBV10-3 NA CAIRNGTRSTEAFF TGTGCCATCAGGAACGGGACACGGTCCACTGAAGCTTTCTTT
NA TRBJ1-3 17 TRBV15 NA CATSRGGGGTPGNTIYF TGTGCCACCAGCAGGGGGGGAGGGGGGACCCCTGGAAACACCATATATTTT
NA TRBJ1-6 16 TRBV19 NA CASSMSGGSYNSPLHF TGTGCCAGTAGTATGTCGGGAGGCTCCTATAATTCACCCCTCCACTTT
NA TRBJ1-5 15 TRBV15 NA CATRGGPYGNQPQHF TGTGCCACCAGGGGGGGGCCCTATGGCAATCAGCCCCAGCATTTT
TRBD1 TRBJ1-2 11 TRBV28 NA CASSSTGVYTF TGTGCCAGCAGTAGTACAGGGGTCTACACCTTC
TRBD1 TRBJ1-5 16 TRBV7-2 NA CASSPPGQVGGQPQHF TGTGCCAGCAGCCCGCCGGGACAGGTGGGTGGTCAGCCCCAGCATTTT
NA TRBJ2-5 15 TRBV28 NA CASSLGGPLRETQYF TGTGCCAGCAGTTTAGGCGGCCCCCTCCGGGAGACCCAGTACTTC
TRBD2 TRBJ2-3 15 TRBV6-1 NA CASSEIAGNTDTQYF TGTGCCAGCAGTGAAATAGCGGGTAACACAGATACGCAGTATTTT